The next 3 T cell receptor beta chains were all read from a single sample in a study of blood T cells in healthy people across ages. The use of a sample-barcoded 5' primer and a J-beta primer mix characterized a second PCR of roughly 6 to 11 cycles. TCRdb reanalysed the 5' RACE reads using MiXCR and keeps one entry per CDR3 protein. The data show about 1.7 million distinct CDR3 sequences, roughly 30% seen once. Sequencing used blood. The origin of the receptors is a woman in her thirties in good health.

This clonotype was found a few times. The V call is TRBV25-1, the J call TRBJ2-2; D is unclear. V was trimmed by 2 bases and J by 4 bases, leaving 2 bases between them. This CDR3 is 12 amino acids long. Germline CDR1 is MGHDK and CDR2 is SYGVNS. CDR3 protein: CASSETTGELFF. The CDR3 DNA reads TGTGCCAGCAGTGAAACCACCGGGGAGCTGTTTTTT. Filled out from reference TRBV25-1 and TRBJ2-2, the complete variable domain reads EADIYQTPRYLVIGTGKKITLECSQTMGHDKMYWYQQDPGMELHLIHYSYGVNSTEKGDLSSESTVSRIRTEHFPLTLESARPSHTSQYLCASSETTGELFFGEGSRLTVL.

This clonotype was observed a few times. The chain uses TRBV6-2 or TRBV6-3 and TRBJ1-1, with unresolved D. V lost 0 bases and J lost 5, with 10 bases in between. The V gene's germline CDR1 is MNHEY and CDR2 SVGEGT. The CDR3 has 14 amino acids. The CDR3: CASSYSGSQTEAFF. The DNA of the CDR3 is TGTGCCAGCAGTTACTCCGGGTCCCAGACTGAAGCTTTCTTT.

The V and J genes are TRBV6-2 or TRBV6-3 and TRBJ1-5; 12 bases align to TRBD1. After removal of 5 bases from V and 3 bases from J, the junction contained 5 bases not matched to a gene. Germline V CDR1 and CDR2: MNHEY, SVGEGT. This CDR3 is 16 amino acids long. CDR3 protein: CASSGGTGGFNQPQHF. The CDR3 nucleotides are TGTGCCAGCAGTGGAGGGACAGGGGGCTTCAATCAGCCCCAGCATTTT.